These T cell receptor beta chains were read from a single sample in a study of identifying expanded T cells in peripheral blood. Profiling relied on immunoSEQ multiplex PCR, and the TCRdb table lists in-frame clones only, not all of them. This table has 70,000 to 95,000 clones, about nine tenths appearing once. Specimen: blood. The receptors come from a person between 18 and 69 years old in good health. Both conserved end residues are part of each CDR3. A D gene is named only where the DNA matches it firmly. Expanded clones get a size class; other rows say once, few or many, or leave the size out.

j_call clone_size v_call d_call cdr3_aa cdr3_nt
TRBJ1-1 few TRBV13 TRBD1 CASSSDDRDEAFF TGTGCCAGCAGCTCAGATGACAGGGATGAAGCTTTCTTT
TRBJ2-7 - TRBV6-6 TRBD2 CASGDYPYEQYF TGTGCCAGCGGGGACTATCCCTACGAGCAGTACTTC
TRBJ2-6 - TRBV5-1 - CASSRDSGANVLTF TGCGCCAGCAGCCGGGACTCTGGGGCCAACGTCCTGACTTTC
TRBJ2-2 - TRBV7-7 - CASSAGLRGNTGELFF TGTGCCAGCAGCGCGGGGCTCAGGGGGAACACCGGGGAGCTGTTTTTT
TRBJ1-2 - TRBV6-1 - CASSFNGGYTF TGTGCCAGCAGTTTCAACGGAGGCTACACCTTC
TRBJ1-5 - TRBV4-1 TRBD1 CASSPGTERTQPQHF TGCGCCAGCAGCCCCGGGACAGAAAGGACTCAGCCCCAGCATTTT
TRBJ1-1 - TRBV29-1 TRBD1 CSVGGQGNTEAFF TGCAGCGTTGGGGGACAGGGGAACACTGAAGCTTTCTTT
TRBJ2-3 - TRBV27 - CASKSGTDGDTQYF TGTGCCAGCAAAAGCGGCACCGACGGAGATACGCAGTATTTT
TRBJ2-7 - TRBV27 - CASSLSNTYEQYF TGTGCCAGCAGTTTATCCAACACCTACGAGCAGTACTTC
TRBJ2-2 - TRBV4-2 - CASSQDVRTSSRELFF TGTGCCAGCAGCCAAGATGTTAGGACTTCTTCCCGGGAGCTGTTTTTT
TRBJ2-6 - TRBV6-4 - CASSPSQGSGANVLTF TGTGCCAGCAGTCCATCCCAGGGATCTGGGGCCAACGTCCTGACTTTC
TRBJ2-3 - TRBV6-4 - CASSVRQGGSDTQYF TGTGCCAGCAGTGTCCGACAGGGAGGATCAGATACGCAGTATTTT
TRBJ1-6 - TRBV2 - CASSEFEVRNSPLHF TGTGCCAGCAGTGAATTTGAAGTTCGGAATTCACCCCTCCACTTT
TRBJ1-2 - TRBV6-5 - CASSYGTDHYGYTF TGTGCCAGCAGTTACGGGACGGACCACTATGGCTACACCTTC
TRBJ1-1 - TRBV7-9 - CASSLEVTEAFF TGTGCCAGCAGCTTAGAAGTCACTGAAGCTTTCTTT
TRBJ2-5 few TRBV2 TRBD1 CASRVDRASQETQYF TGTGCCAGCAGAGTGGACAGGGCCAGTCAAGAGACCCAGTACTTC
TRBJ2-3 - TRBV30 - CAWRAGRGPTDTQYF TGTGCCTGGAGGGCTGGGAGGGGGCCCACAGATACGCAGTATTTT
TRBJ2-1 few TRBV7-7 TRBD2 CASSSPELAEQFF TGTGCCAGCAGCTCCCCCGAACTAGCGGAGCAGTTCTTC
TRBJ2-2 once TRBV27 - CASCSRDLTGELFF TGTGCCAGCTGCTCGAGGGATCTCACCGGGGAGCTGTTTTTT
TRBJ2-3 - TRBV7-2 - CASSLSRGASDTQYF TGTGCCAGCAGCTTAAGTAGGGGCGCGTCAGATACGCAGTATTTT
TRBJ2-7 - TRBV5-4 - CASSFSYEQYF TGTGCCAGCAGCTTTTCCTACGAGCAGTACTTC
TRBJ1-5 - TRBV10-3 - CAISDGRTFSNQPQHF TGTGCCATCAGTGACGGACGTACCTTTAGCAATCAGCCCCAGCATTTT
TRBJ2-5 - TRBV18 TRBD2 CASSPLSGSHQYF TGTGCCAGCTCACCACTCAGCGGGAGCCACCAGTACTTC
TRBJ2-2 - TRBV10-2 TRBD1 CASNEGDTGDRELFF TGCGCCAGCAACGAGGGGGACACAGGGGACCGGGAGCTGTTTTTT